These 18 T cell receptor beta chains were sequenced from one sample in a study of T cell repertoires in cytomegalovirus infection. These receptors have no known antigen. Using its own MiXCR run on the reads, TCRdb lists one record per CDR3 protein. Seen here are just under 500,000 distinct CDR3 sequences, 30% to 40% observed once, and the top ten hold 15% to 20%. Sequenced material: cultured PBMCs, taken from culture after CMV antigen stimulation. The receptors come from a human donor in good health (CMV status not recorded). Some clones in this sample may be carry-over from other donors' samples.

This sequence joins TRBV20-1 and TRBJ2-3; D gene unclear. The ends were cut back, 3 bases at V and 4 bases at J, with 8 bases in the middle. Germline V CDR1 and CDR2: DFQATT, SNEGSKA (reference sequence). CDR3 length: 12 residues. CDR3 sequence: CSARQISDTQYF. Written as DNA, the CDR3 is TGCAGTGCTAGGCAGATTTCAGATACGCAGTATTTT.

The chain joins TRBV27 to TRBJ1-3; no firm D call. CDR3 length equals 13 residues. Germline V gene data show CDR1 as MNHEY and CDR2 as SMNVEV (reference sequence). Trimming took 5 bases from V and 2 from J, leaving 7 bases between them. DNA for the CDR3: TGTGCCAGCAGTCCCAAGGCTGGAAACACCATATATTTT. Encoded protein: CASSPKAGNTIYF.

In DNA form, the CDR3 reads TGTGCCAGTAGTTTCCCTAGCGGGAGTACTTACAATGAGCAGTTCTTC. Protein product: CASSFPSGSTYNEQFF. This chain links TRBV19 with TRBJ2-1; TRBD2 matches 10 bases. The CDR3 consists of 16 residues. The germline V gene encodes CDR1 LNHDA and CDR2 SQIVND (reference sequence). V shed 5 bases and J 4 bases; nucleotides not matched to a gene: 8.

CDR3 sequence reads: CASSAHPNTEAFF. For the CDR3, the DNA is TGTGCCAGCAGTGCCCACCCGAACACTGAAGCTTTCTTT. This chain joins TRBV2 and TRBJ1-1; no firm D call. CDR1 and CDR2 from the germline V gene are SNHLY and FYNNEI. The CDR3 has 13 residues. V was shortened by 4 bases and J by 1 base, with 7 bases between the two germline ends.

This clonotype was counted between two and nine times. The chain is built from TRBV28 and TRBJ2-5; tentative D call: TRBD2 (6 bases). CDR1 is MDHEN, CDR2 SYDVKM, per germline. V dropped 5 bases and J dropped 5 bases, with 18 bases sitting between them. The length of the CDR3 is 15 residues. CDR3 sequence reads: CASSLGTLQRETQYF. CDR3 sequence (DNA): TGTGCCAGCAGTCTCGGGACTCTCCAAAGGGAGACCCAGTACTTC. The full variable domain, in which reference TRBV28 and TRBJ2-5 provide the parts outside the CDR3, is DVKVTQSSRYLVKRTGEKVFLECVQDMDHENMFWYRQDPGLGLRLIYFSYDVKMKEKGDIPEGYSVSREKKERFSLILESASTNQTSMYLCASSLGTLQRETQYFGPGTRLLVL.

This clonotype was found a few times. The chain uses TRBV27 and TRBJ2-2, with 10 bases matching TRBD2. Trimming at V came to 3 bases and at J to 8 bases, leaving 6 bases not matched to a gene. In germline, CDR1 is MNHEY, CDR2 SMNVEV (reference sequence). CDR3 length: 15 residues. The CDR3 coding sequence is TGTGCCAGCAGTTTTTTGCTAGCGGGAGTGGGGGAGCTGTTTTTT. Protein product: CASSFLLAGVGELFF.

The rearrangement joins TRBV5-6 to TRBJ2-3; 8 bases align to TRBD2. The V gene's germline CDR1 is SGHDT and CDR2 YYEEEE. J gave up 6 bases and V 1 base, and 10 bases lay outside the gene matches. The CDR3 consists of 16 residues. The CDR3 region is CASSLLAGLNADTQYF. The CDR3 DNA follows: TGTGCCAGCAGCTTGCTAGCGGGTCTAAATGCGGATACGCAGTATTTT.

V gene TRBV7-8 combines with J gene TRBJ2-1, with TRBD1 matching 10 bases. Per the germline V gene, CDR1 is SGHVS and CDR2 is FQNEAQ. With 1 base clipped from V and 10 bases from J, the junction kept 4 bases outside the gene matches. The CDR3 is made up of 14 amino acids. This CDR3 is CASSLGGQGGEQFF. CDR3 nucleotide sequence: TGTGCCAGCAGCTTAGGCGGACAGGGGGGCGAGCAGTTCTTC.

This clonotype was counted many times. The chain recombines TRBV12-3 or TRBV12-4 with TRBJ1-1, with 11 bases that match TRBD1. Losses at the gene ends were 5 bases for V and 4 bases for J; bases not matched to a gene: 3. This CDR3 is 14 amino acids long. CDR3 sequence: CASSTGTGGTEAFF. CDR3 bases: TGTGCCAGCAGTACCGGGACAGGGGGCACTGAAGCTTTCTTT.

J is TRBJ1-3 and V is TRBV6-2 or TRBV6-3; tentative D call: TRBD1 (5 bases). The V gene's germline CDR1 is MNHEY and CDR2 SVGEGT. V dropped 5 bases and J dropped 2 bases, with 19 bases sitting between them. The CDR3 totals 17 residues. The CDR3 region is CASSRSKGRTAGNTIYF. CDR3 nucleotide sequence: TGTGCCAGCAGTCGCTCGAAGGGACGGACTGCTGGAAACACCATATATTTT.

The J gene is TRBJ1-1, the V gene TRBV29-1; no clear D. Germline V gene data show CDR1 as SQVTM and CDR2 as ANQGSEA. The germline V and J ends were trimmed by 1 base and 1 base, with 16 bases remaining between them. CDR3 length equals 16 residues. CDR3 DNA: TGCAGCGTTGAAGCCCCGAGTCGGGCGGCGAACACTGAAGCTTTCTTT. Translated: CSVEAPSRAANTEAFF.

This clonotype is judged medium-sized. This chain connects TRBV7-6 to TRBJ1-1; TRBD1 agrees at 11 bases. V dropped 5 bases and J dropped 4; count of bases not matched to a gene: 9. The germline gives CDR1 SGHVS, CDR2 FNYEAQ. CDR3 length: 16 residues. The CDR3 region is CASSGGRTGGGTEAFF. In DNA form, the CDR3 reads TGTGCCAGCAGCGGCGGAAGGACAGGGGGCGGCACTGAAGCTTTCTTT.

This clonotype was seen repeatedly, ten times or more. V is TRBV7-6 and J is TRBJ2-2; D tentatively reads TRBD1 or TRBD2 (5 bases each). This CDR3 comprises 15 residues. The germline V gene has CDR1 SGHVS and CDR2 FNYEAQ. The V end was cut by 6 bases, the J end by 5 bases, with 16 bases between. The CDR3 bases are TGTGCCAGCAGTTCCGGGACCACTAAGACCGGGGAGCTGTTTTTT. This sequence encodes CASSSGTTKTGELFF.

The sample holds a few counts of this clonotype. This CDR3 is CASSPLRANTEQFF. In nucleotides, the CDR3 is TGTGCCAGCAGCCCTCTTAGGGCCAATACTGAGCAGTTCTTC. This chain links TRBV7-2 with TRBJ2-1; D not resolved. Germline lookup yields CDR1 SGHTA and CDR2 FQGNSA. The germline V and J ends were trimmed by 5 bases and 9 bases, with 17 bases remaining between them. The CDR3 spans 14 residues.

The gene calls are TRBV12-3 or TRBV12-4 and TRBJ1-4; D uncertain. V was pared by 5 bases and J by 7 bases, with 8 bases between. The CDR3 contains 12 residues. CDR3 DNA: TGTGCCAGCAGTCCCGGCGGTGAAAAACTGTTTTTT. Translation gives CASSPGGEKLFF.

The V and J genes are TRBV5-1 and TRBJ2-1; D may correspond to TRBD1 or TRBD2 (6 bases each). V was shortened by 3 bases and J by 6 bases, with 25 bases between the two germline ends. CDR1 and CDR2 (germline): SGHRS, YFSETQ. The CDR3 consists of 18 residues. CDR3 residues: CASSSSPRGGPRGNEQFF. The CDR3 DNA reads as TGCGCCAGCAGCTCATCGCCGAGAGGGGGGCCCAGGGGCAATGAGCAGTTCTTC.

This clonotype was detected ten times or more. The CDR3: CASSKLAGRYNEQFF. The CDR3, as DNA: TGTGCCAGCAGCAAACTAGCGGGCCGCTACAATGAGCAGTTCTTC. This rearrangement joins TRBV7-2 to TRBJ2-1; 9 bases are shared with TRBD2. Germline lookup yields CDR1 SGHTA and CDR2 FQGNSA. The V and J ends lost 5 bases and 3 bases, in that order; junction bases with no gene match: 5. The CDR3 extends over 15 amino acids.

V is TRBV11-3 and J is TRBJ2-1; 12 bases align to TRBD2. This CDR3 has 16 amino acids. CDR1 and CDR2 (germline): SGHNT, YENEEA. Unmatched junction bases numbered 8, after V lost 4 bases and J lost 7 bases. The CDR3 protein is CASSSQTSGRVNEQFF. The CDR3 DNA sequence: TGTGCCAGCAGCTCTCAGACTAGCGGGAGAGTAAATGAGCAGTTCTTC.